There are many counts of the clone carrying this T cell receptor (beta chain). The antigen remains unidentified. These data belong to a study of read filtering for tumor transcriptome and immune sequencing. Background on the study: The cohort had roughly 17 men and some 13 women aged roughly 40 to 90, mean about 70 years.

From about 400 ng of RNA, a library with molecular barcoded alpha/delta and beta/gamma adaptors was made. TCRdb re-derived calls from the reads in MiXCR, one entry per CDR3 protein. The sample gives 40,000 or so distinct CDR3 sequences, around 15% of which show up once; roughly 18% is in the top ten. Every patient had bone marrow sampled while the disease was active. V lost 1 base and J 2 bases, leaving 5 bases between the germline ends. The CDR3 sequence is 13 residues long. Germline CDR1 LGHDT, CDR2 YNNKEL (reference sequence). Study results and limitations: Roughly 79% of IR-seq clonotypes had one read, totaling approximately 3.5% of reads; RNA-seq: around 70% and 40%.

V gene TRBV3-1 combines with J gene TRBJ2-5, with D possibly TRBD1 on 5 matching bases. The sample comprised a population of CD138-negative cells sorted from bone marrow. This TCR came from a donor older than 35 with multiple myeloma. The CDR3 loop is CASSQGTQETQYF. The CDR3 nucleotides read TGTGCCAGCAGCCAAGGGACACAAGAGACCCAGTACTTC.